This TCR beta chain emerged from a study of human T cells and chemical hapten exposure. Overall study: Patches that contained 0.01% DPC were applied to the upper back and read at 6 days.

As for time point: patch test 1, 2 weeks after DPC sensitization. Noted treatment: therapeutic diphenylcyclopropenone sensitization with weekly scalp DPC. Study conclusions and caveats: With regard to DPC sensitization, TCRs above 1 in 1000 frequency did not change.

This clonotype was seen a handful of times. The antigen remains unidentified. Individual cDNA molecules received unique molecular identifiers in the library. Study processing details: A typical sample had some 87,000 TCRs, with roughly 23,224 to 700,000 overall. In TCRdb, the RACE reads were re-called with MiXCR into one record per CDR3 protein. TCRdb assigned the V and J calls; the authors' analysis was not used. The sample lists 300,000 to 450,000 distinct CDR3 sequences, approximately 5.1% occurring once. This CDR3 comprises 14 residues. V gave up 2 bases and J gave up 4 bases, with 9 bases separating them. The germline gives CDR1 SGHAT, CDR2 FQNNGV.

The chain has TRBV11-2 and TRBJ1-3; D is undetermined. The starting material was whole blood, obtained in connection with sensitization to the hapten diphenylcyclopropenone (DPC). This TCR derives from a woman between 45 and 60 years old with alopecia areata. Some clones in this sample may be carry-over from other donors' samples. The CDR3 is CASSLQASGNTIYF. The CDR3 bases are TGTGCCAGCAGCTTACAAGCGTCAGGAAACACCATATATTTT.